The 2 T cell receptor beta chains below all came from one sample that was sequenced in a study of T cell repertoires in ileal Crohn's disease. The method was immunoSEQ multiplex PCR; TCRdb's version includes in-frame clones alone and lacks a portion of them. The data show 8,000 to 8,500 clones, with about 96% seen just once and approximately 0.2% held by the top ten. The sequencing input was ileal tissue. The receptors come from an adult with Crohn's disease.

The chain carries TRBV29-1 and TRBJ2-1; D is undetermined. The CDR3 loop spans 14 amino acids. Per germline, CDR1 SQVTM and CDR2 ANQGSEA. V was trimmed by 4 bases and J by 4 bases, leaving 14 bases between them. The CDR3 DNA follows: TGCAGCGTTGGCACATCTCTTCCTTACAATGAGCAGTTCTTC. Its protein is CSVGTSLPYNEQFF.

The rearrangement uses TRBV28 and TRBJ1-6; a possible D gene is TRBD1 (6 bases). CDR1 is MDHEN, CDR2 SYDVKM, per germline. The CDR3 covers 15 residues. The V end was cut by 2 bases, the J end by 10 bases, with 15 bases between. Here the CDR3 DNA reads TGTGCCAGCAGTTTACCGGGGACATTTCTATCACCCCTCCACTTT. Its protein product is CASSLPGTFLSPLHF.